This passage covers 2 T cell receptor beta chains from one sample sequenced in a study of cytomegalovirus exposure and HLA in healthy donors (dated by TCRdb to about 2017). Libraries were prepared through the immunoSEQ multiplex PCR assay. A mixture of 60 forward primers for TCR Vbeta segments and 13 reverse primers for TCR Jbeta segments was used in the multiplex PCR. TCRdb stores this immuneACCESS table with in-frame sequences only. Part of the clones is absent; in the studies checked, under half of the shortfall reflects unresolved V genes, and no reason is known for the rest. The table for this sample lists 150,000 to 180,000 clones; 80% of them were counted only once. The ten biggest clones cover about 13% of the sample. The sample taken for sequencing was PBMCs. These receptors all stem from a man aged 25-45 years in good health and CMV-seropositive.

The chain links TRBV7-2 to TRBJ2-7; tentative D call: TRBD1 (6 bases). The CDR3 runs 19 residues. CDR1 is SGHTA and CDR2 is FQGNSA in the germline V gene. The ends were cut back, 3 bases at V and 3 bases at J, with 27 bases in the middle. CDR3 DNA: TGTGCCAGCAGCTTGAAGGGAACCCTACAGGGAGTGGGGGTCTACGAGCAGTACTTC. Translation: CASSLKGTLQGVGVYEQYF.

This clone has a handful of counts. The V gene is TRBV4-2, the J gene TRBJ2-7; TRBD2 might be the D (7 bases). The germline V and J ends were trimmed by 0 bases and 5 bases, with 23 bases remaining between them. The germline gives CDR1 LGHNA, CDR2 YNFKEQ. The CDR3 is 18 residues long. Here the CDR3 reads CASSQEGGRIGGRDEQYF. The CDR3 DNA reads TGTGCCAGCAGCCAAGAAGGGGGAAGAATAGGGGGGAGGGACGAGCAGTACTTC.